This section outlines one T cell receptor (beta chain) sequence together with its context. The sample originates from a study of blood T cell repertoires in COVID-19. Study at large: T cells, B-cell-depleted T cells, or PBMCs provided the cDNA or gDNA that served as material.

Some clones are missing from TCRdb's copy, which holds only in-frame ones; the method was immunoSEQ multiplex PCR. The table includes about 7,300 clones, 86% detected once. The material sequenced was peripheral blood. The TCR comes from a human donor with active COVID-19. The donor label of this sample is uncertain.

CDR3 sequence reads: CASSQDTGGARSYEQYF. The DNA for the CDR3 is TGTGCCAGCAGCCAAGATACCGGGGGGGCTAGGTCCTACGAGCAGTACTTC. The chain recombines TRBV3-1 (or the pseudogene TRBV3-2) with TRBJ2-7; 8 bases fit TRBD2. V was clipped by 0 bases and J by 1 base; unmatched bases: 8. The CDR3 contains 17 residues. CDR1 is LGHDT and CDR2 is YNNKEL in the germline V gene (reference sequence).